The rows below give T cell receptor beta chains drawn from one sample of a study of blood T cell repertoires in COVID-19. Generated by immunoSEQ multiplex PCR, the TCRdb table keeps only in-frame clones and is missing some. The table has tens of thousands of clones, about 85% seen once. The specimen sequenced was peripheral blood. The receptors stem from a man between 65 and 85 years old with acute or convalescent COVID-19. Each CDR3 is given with its conserved first and last residue. The order of the fields is D gene, J gene, clone size, V gene, CDR3 protein, CDR3 DNA. A D gene is named only where the DNA matches it firmly. Not all rows give a size; the values are once, few, many and, for expanded clones, a class.

TRBD1,TRBJ1-1,NA,TRBV5-1,CASRAGQGGTEAFF,TGCGCCAGCAGGGCGGGACAGGGTGGCACTGAAGCTTTCTTT
NA,TRBJ1-3,few,TRBV19,CASSSPGWGPGNTIYF,TGTGCCAGTAGTTCCCCGGGATGGGGGCCTGGAAACACCATATATTTT
NA,TRBJ2-4,NA,TRBV5-1,CASSLGGGATTTDSCF,TGCGCCAGCAGCTTGGGCGGTGGAGCAACAACAACCGATAGTTGCTTC
NA,TRBJ2-7,NA,TRBV2,CASTWGRSSYEQYF,TGTGCCAGCACCTGGGGCAGGAGCTCCTACGAGCAGTACTTC
NA,TRBJ2-1,NA,TRBV5-1,CASNRDTYNEQFF,TGCGCCAGCAACCGAGACACCTACAATGAGCAGTTCTTC
TRBD2,TRBJ2-3,NA,TRBV19,CASRPTSGYTDTQYF,TGTGCCAGTAGACCGACTAGCGGATACACAGATACGCAGTATTTT
TRBD2,TRBJ2-2,NA,TRBV10-1,CASSLRGGNTGELFF,TGCGCCAGCAGTCTGCGGGGGGGGAACACCGGGGAGCTGTTTTTT
NA,TRBJ1-1,once,TRBV12-3/TRBV12-4,CASSTNTEAFF,TGTGCCAGCAGTACAAACACTGAAGCTTTCTTT
NA,TRBJ2-2,NA,TRBV19,CASSGRAKEVGELFF,TGTGCCAGTAGTGGAAGGGCCAAGGAGGTCGGGGAGCTGTTTTTT
TRBD1,TRBJ2-7,NA,TRBV10-3,CAISDRDRGAVEQYF,TGTGCCATCAGTGACCGTGACAGGGGCGCGGTCGAGCAGTACTTC
NA,TRBJ1-6,NA,TRBV27,CASSLYPGVNSPLHF,TGTGCCAGCAGTTTATACCCGGGGGTTAATTCACCCCTCCACTTT
NA,TRBJ2-5,NA,TRBV3-1/TRBV3-2,CASSQVIMRATETQYF,TGTGCCAGCAGCCAAGTAATAATGCGGGCCACGGAGACCCAGTACTTC
TRBD1,TRBJ1-1,NA,TRBV11-2,CASRRLTGQNTEAFF,TGTGCCAGCAGACGACTGACAGGGCAGAACACTGAAGCTTTCTTT
NA,TRBJ1-6,NA,TRBV3-1/TRBV3-2,CASSQDARVWPISPLHF,TGTGCCAGCAGCCAAGATGCCCGTGTGTGGCCGATCTCACCCCTCCACTTT
NA,TRBJ2-5,NA,TRBV4-1,CASSLRFFKETQYF,TGCGCCAGCAGCCTCAGGTTTTTTAAGGAGACCCAGTACTTC
NA,TRBJ1-2,NA,TRBV28,CASSLYSGTKFTDGYTF,TGTGCCAGCAGTTTGTATTCCGGGACTAAGTTTACCGATGGCTACACCTTC
TRBD2,TRBJ2-2,NA,TRBV5-5,CASSRTSRSTGELFF,TGTGCCAGCAGCCGGACTAGTAGGAGCACCGGGGAGCTGTTTTTT
NA,TRBJ1-1,few,TRBV6-4,CASSAAELGYTEAFF,TGTGCCAGCAGCGCGGCGGAGCTTGGATACACTGAAGCTTTCTTT
TRBD2,TRBJ2-3,NA,TRBV2,CASSPRAGGTDTQYF,TGTGCCAGCTCCCCTCGGGCGGGGGGCACAGATACGCAGTATTTT
NA,TRBJ2-3,NA,TRBV19,CASSRRVAYTDTQYF,TGTGCCAGTAGTCGCCGGGTAGCGTACACAGATACGCAGTATTTT
NA,TRBJ1-4,NA,TRBV4-1,CASSQGGGGEKLFF,TGCGCCAGCAGCCAAGGTGGGGGGGGTGAAAAACTGTTTTTT
TRBD2,TRBJ2-7,NA,TRBV7-9,CASSLAPGLAGGTPYEQYF,TGTGCCAGCAGCTTAGCGCCGGGACTAGCAGGAGGTACCCCCTACGAGCAGTACTTC
TRBD1,TRBJ1-2,NA,TRBV6-5,CASTLTGTSYGYTF,TGTGCCAGCACCCTGACAGGGACCTCCTATGGCTACACCTTC
NA,TRBJ2-7,NA,TRBV7-9,CASSAWGGSYEQYF,TGTGCCAGCAGCGCCTGGGGCGGCTCCTACGAGCAGTACTTC
NA,TRBJ1-5,few,TRBV27,CASSPQGQTYSNQPQHF,TGTGCCAGCAGTCCCCAAGGACAGACCTATAGCAATCAGCCCCAGCATTTT
TRBD2,TRBJ2-1,once,TRBV5-4,CASSYIAGPHNEQFF,TGTGCCAGCAGCTACATAGCGGGGCCACACAATGAGCAGTTCTTC
NA,TRBJ2-5,NA,TRBV27,CASSLLSGLVETQYF,TGTGCCAGCAGTTTACTTTCAGGACTTGTGGAGACCCAGTACTTC
NA,TRBJ1-2,NA,TRBV2,CASSEGGYYGYTF,TGTGCCAGCAGTGAGGGGGGTTACTATGGCTACACCTTC
NA,TRBJ1-5,NA,TRBV6-5,CASSYSGTSNQPQHF,TGTGCCAGCAGTTACTCGGGCACGAGCAATCAGCCCCAGCATTTT
NA,TRBJ1-2,NA,TRBV19,CASSTPGHLVYGYTF,TGTGCCAGTAGTACACCGGGACACCTCGTCTATGGCTACACCTTC
TRBD1,TRBJ2-2,NA,TRBV6-2/TRBV6-3,CASSQLIGQGSPGELFF,TGTGCCAGCAGCCAGCTAATAGGACAGGGATCCCCCGGGGAGCTGTTTTTT
NA,TRBJ1-5,NA,TRBV19,CASSTTQGIAQPQHF,TGTGCCAGTAGTACAACACAGGGAATTGCTCAGCCCCAGCATTTT
NA,TRBJ2-7,NA,TRBV5-1,CASSLGAQGNEQYF,TGCGCCAGCAGCTTGGGGGCGCAGGGGAACGAGCAGTACTTC
NA,TRBJ2-7,NA,TRBV6-5,CASSRQVGSYYEQYF,TGTGCCAGCAGCCGGCAGGTAGGGAGCTACTACGAGCAGTACTTC
TRBD1,TRBJ2-4,NA,TRBV9,CASSVTGTAGPKNIQYF,TGTGCCAGCAGCGTGACAGGGACAGCAGGGCCCAAAAACATTCAGTACTTC
NA,TRBJ1-1,NA,TRBV2,CASSEALLGREGSAFF,TGTGCCAGCAGTGAAGCGCTTCTGGGGAGGGAAGGGTCAGCTTTCTTT
NA,TRBJ1-2,NA,TRBV6-1,CASSEAPGVDGYTF,TGTGCCAGCAGTGAAGCCCCTGGAGTAGATGGCTACACCTTC
NA,TRBJ2-7,few,TRBV5-5,CASSLGVYEQYF,TGTGCCAGCAGCTTAGGGGTCTACGAGCAGTACTTC
TRBD2,TRBJ2-7,NA,TRBV4-2,CASSPFPTSGTIPGTPPYEQYF,TGTGCCAGCAGCCCATTCCCCACTAGCGGCACTATACCGGGAACACCTCCCTACGAGCAGTACTTC
NA,TRBJ1-1,NA,TRBV21-1,CASSITGGPTEAFF,TGTGCCAGCAGCATTACAGGGGGCCCCACTGAAGCTTTCTTT
TRBD1,TRBJ2-5,NA,TRBV5-1,CASSPGTGPQETQYF,TGCGCCAGCAGCCCGGGGACAGGACCCCAAGAGACCCAGTACTTC
TRBD1,TRBJ1-1,once,TRBV29-1,CSVGQGAGNTEAFF,TGCAGCGTGGGACAGGGGGCTGGGAACACTGAAGCTTTCTTT